The entry below gives a single T cell receptor (beta chain) sequence along with its context. These data belong to a study of T cells in Graves' hyperthyroidism and ophthalmopathy. Study details: Peripheral blood was secured at the point of initial diagnosis, before any treatment.

V lost 4 bases and J 2 bases, leaving 18 bases between the germline ends. The germline gives CDR1 KGHSH, CDR2 LQKENI. The CDR3 is 17 amino acids. RNA transcripts provided the source from which TCR beta CDR3 regions were amplified. HTBI primers drove first-round RT-PCR of the TCR CDR3. TCRdb analysed the multiplex PCR reads with MiXCR anew, one entry per CDR3 protein. The sample has a few hundred thousand distinct CDR3 sequences, roughly 14% seen once. Sequencing input: blood. This sequence was found in a woman in her 30s with Graves' hyperthyroidism. V usage is TRBV18 and J usage is TRBJ2-1, with D perhaps matching TRBD2 (6 bases). CDR3 coding DNA: TGTGCCAGCTCACGAGGGGATGCGGGGACGCCCTACAATGAGCAGTTCTTC. Its translation is CASSRGDAGTPYNEQFF. The whole variable domain, filled in from reference TRBV18 and TRBJ2-1, reads NAGVMQNPRHLVRRRGQEARLRCSPMKGHSHVYWYRQLPEEGLKFMVYLQKENIIDESGMPKERFSAEFPKEGPSILRIQQVVRGDSAAYFCASSRGDAGTPYNEQFFGPGTRLTVL.